Presented here are 25 T cell receptor beta chains from one specimen sequenced in a study of Graves' ophthalmopathy and Graves' hyperthyroidism. Amplified TCR beta CDR3 regions were obtained using RNA transcripts as template. HTBI-primed first-round RT-PCR preceded second-round multiplex PCR. TCRdb used MiXCR to reprocess the multiplex PCR reads, holding one entry per CDR3 protein. In the table there are 200,000 to 300,000 distinct CDR3 sequences, less than 55% of which are singletons. Sequenced input: peripheral blood. Receptors originate from an adult man with Graves' ophthalmopathy.

This rearrangement joins TRBV19 to TRBJ2-7, with 9 positions matching TRBD1. The J segment lost 5 bases and the V segment lost 4 bases, leaving 9 bases of the junction unmatched. The length of the CDR3 is 15 residues. In germline, CDR1 is LNHDA, CDR2 SQIVND (reference sequence). The CDR3 DNA sequence: TGTGCCAGTAGTACCTACAGGGGGCGTCTGCACGAGCAGTACTTC. It codes for CASSTYRGRLHEQYF.

The chain uses TRBV10-2 and TRBJ2-6; D possibly corresponds to TRBD1 (6 bases). Trimming left V 3 bases short and J 1 base short, with 10 bases between. Germline V gene sequence: CDR1 WSHSY, CDR2 SAAADI. This CDR3 is 16 amino acids long. Written as DNA, the CDR3 is TGCGCCAGCAGTGATGGGACACGATCTGGGGCCAACGTCCTGACTTTC. This gives the protein CASSDGTRSGANVLTF.

The rearrangement uses TRBV6-5 and TRBJ1-2, with TRBD1 matching 8 bases. The CDR3 covers 14 residues. Germline trimming cut 1 base from V and 8 bases from J; bases unmatched to any gene: 6. Germline CDR1 MNHEY, CDR2 SVGAGI. In nucleotides, the CDR3 is TGTGCCAGCAGTTACTTGACAGGGGCGGGGGGCTACACCTTC. It translates to CASSYLTGAGGYTF.

The chain employs TRBV29-1 and TRBJ2-5; D is unclear. The V and J ends lost 4 bases and 1 base respectively, with 4 bases between them. Germline CDR1 reads SQVTM; CDR2 reads ANQGSEA. The CDR3 contains 11 residues. Here the CDR3 reads CSVAFQETQYF. The CDR3 nucleotides read TGCAGCGTTGCCTTCCAAGAGACCCAGTACTTC.

This clonotype has just a few counts. V is TRBV5-8 and J is TRBJ1-1; D gene unclear. Germline V lookup: CDR1 SGHTS, CDR2 YDEGEE. Trimming left V 0 bases short and J 1 base short, with 7 bases between. The CDR3 length is 14 residues. CDR3 amino acids: CASSLAPANTEAFF. The CDR3 DNA reads TGTGCCAGCAGCTTGGCCCCAGCGAACACTGAAGCTTTCTTT.

Only a few counts were recorded for this clonotype. The chain joins TRBV7-9 to TRBJ1-1; D is unresolved. The CDR3 loop spans 14 amino acids. Germline V gives CDR1 SEHNR, CDR2 FQNEAQ (reference sequence). V gave up 5 bases and J gave up 2 bases, with 12 bases separating them. The DNA of the CDR3 is TGTGCCAGCAGCCCGGGGAGGACTAACACTGAAGCTTTCTTT. Its translation: CASSPGRTNTEAFF.

This clonotype was seen at least ten times. For the CDR3, the DNA is TGTGCCAGTAGTTTCGGAGACTCTGGGGCCAACGTCCTGACTTTC. Translation: CASSFGDSGANVLTF. The chain carries TRBV19 and TRBJ2-6; no clear D. This CDR3 has 15 residues. Germline CDR1 LNHDA, CDR2 SQIVND (reference sequence). V lost 5 bases to trimming and J lost 0 bases, with 8 bases between them.

The chain couples TRBV10-3 to TRBJ1-2; 8 bases align to TRBD1. After removal of 4 bases from V and 4 bases from J, the junction contained 2 bases not matched to a gene. CDR3 length: 13 residues. The germline V gene has CDR1 ENHRY and CDR2 SYGVKD. The CDR3 region is CAISGTGTYGYTF. Written as DNA, the CDR3 is TGTGCCATCAGTGGGACAGGGACCTATGGCTACACCTTC.

This clonotype was counted ten times or more. The chain combines TRBV13 with TRBJ2-2; maybe TRBD1 (6 bases). The germline gives CDR1 PRHDT, CDR2 FYEKMQ (reference sequence). This CDR3 has 15 amino acids. V gave up 1 base and J gave up 3 bases, with 9 bases separating them. Here the CDR3 reads CASSLEGEYTGELFF. The CDR3 bases are TGTGCCAGCAGCTTAGAGGGGGAGTACACCGGGGAGCTGTTTTTT.

The table lists this clonotype with a few counts. The chain employs TRBV20-1 and TRBJ1-4, with TRBD1 matching over 8 bases. With V trimmed by 0 bases and J by 8 bases, 5 bases remained unmatched. CDR1 is DFQATT, CDR2 SNEGSKA, per germline (reference sequence). The CDR3 totals 14 residues. The CDR3 here is CSARDTGGDEKLFF. As DNA, the CDR3 is TGCAGTGCTAGAGACACAGGGGGAGACGAAAAACTGTTTTTT.

This clonotype was observed many times. The gene calls are TRBV9 and TRBJ2-7; D unclear. Trimming removed 0 bases from V and 3 bases from J, with 13 bases in between. This CDR3 comprises 15 residues. In germline, CDR1 is SGDLS, CDR2 YYNGEE. CDR3 nucleotide sequence: TGTGCCAGCAGCGTAGGCACAGATCCTTTCTACGAGCAGTACTTC. Residues: CASSVGTDPFYEQYF.

This chain links TRBV20-1 with TRBJ1-2; D is possibly TRBD1 (6 bases). This CDR3 is 14 amino acids long. Germline-derived CDR1 and CDR2 are DFQATT and SNEGSKA (reference sequence). V lost 0 bases to trimming and J lost 5 bases, with 13 bases between them. In nucleotides, the CDR3 is TGCAGTGCTAGAGATGGGGGCAGGAGATATGGCTACACCTTC. Amino acids: CSARDGGRRYGYTF.

This clonotype was counted at least ten times. The genes are TRBV7-9 and TRBJ2-7; D unclear. The CDR3 is made up of 11 amino acids. The V and J ends lost 1 base and 6 bases respectively, with 4 bases between them. CDR1 is SEHNR, CDR2 FQNEAQ, per germline (reference sequence). CDR3 sequence: CASSLDLEQYF. CDR3 nucleotide sequence: TGTGCCAGCAGCTTAGACCTCGAGCAGTACTTC.

As concerns this clonotype: Mismatch with germline at one junction end may stem from a read error. This chain uses TRBV10-3 with TRBJ2-6; TRBD1 matches 7 bases. CDR1 and CDR2 from the germline V gene are ENHRY and SYGVKD. CDR3 length: 18 amino acids. The CDR3 DNA is TGTGCCAGCAGTAGCCGACAGGGTGAAAATTCTGGGGCCAACGTCCTGACTTTC. Translation gives CASSSRQGENSGANVLTF.

The chain carries TRBV7-8 and TRBJ2-5; D gene ambiguous. Trimming took 5 bases from V and 3 from J, leaving 16 bases between them. The V gene's germline CDR1 is SGHVS and CDR2 FQNEAQ. The CDR3 is made up of 15 amino acids. For the CDR3, the DNA is TGTGCCAGCAGCCCGAGACCCCTTCCGGAAGAGACCCAGTACTTC. Protein product: CASSPRPLPEETQYF.

A few counts support this clonotype. A junction end diverges from the germline sequence, so it may reflect a read error. The chain uses TRBV19 and TRBJ2-7; 13 bases align to TRBD2. This CDR3 is built from 12 residues. Germline V gives CDR1 LNHDA, CDR2 SQIVND (reference sequence). CDR3 DNA: TGTGCCAGTATGGGGACTAGCGGGGTCCTCTTGTTC. Protein: CASMGTSGVLLF.

The chain uses TRBV18 and TRBJ1-1, with D perhaps matching TRBD1 (6 bases). The CDR3 sequence is 15 residues long. Germline values: CDR1 KGHSH, CDR2 LQKENI. V dropped 3 bases and J dropped 3 bases, with 14 bases sitting between them. In DNA form, the CDR3 reads TGTGCCAGCTCACCTTCGGACAGTTGGTACACTGAAGCTTTCTTT. It translates to CASSPSDSWYTEAFF.

The CDR3 coding sequence is TGTGCCATCAGTGGGGGACAGGCGAATTCCTACGAGCAGTACTTC. Translated: CAISGGQANSYEQYF. The chain combines TRBV10-3 with TRBJ2-7, with TRBD1 matching over 8 bases. This CDR3 comprises 15 residues. The germline V gene encodes CDR1 ENHRY and CDR2 SYGVKD. Trimming at V came to 4 bases and at J to 1 base, leaving 6 bases not matched to a gene.

The V and J genes are TRBV29-1 and TRBJ2-7; 8 bases fit TRBD2. The germline V gene encodes CDR1 SQVTM and CDR2 ANQGSEA. J gave up 2 bases and V 7 bases, and 7 bases lay outside the gene matches. This CDR3 region has 13 residues. The DNA for the CDR3 is TGCAGCGCCGGGGTAGCGGGAACCTACGAGCAGTACTTC. Protein: CSAGVAGTYEQYF.

This clonotype was observed a handful of times. The V and J genes are TRBV6-1 and TRBJ1-1; D remains ambiguous. The V gene lost 4 bases and the J gene lost 0 bases, with 9 bases spanning the gap. Germline V gene sequence: CDR1 MNHNS, CDR2 SASEGT. CDR3 length: 14 amino acids. The CDR3 region has the DNA TGTGCCAGCAGTGTTGTCAGGATGAACACTGAAGCTTTCTTT. Its translation is CASSVVRMNTEAFF.

In its sample, this clonotype was seen many times. CDR3 residues: CASSLDGGYGYTF. The DNA for the CDR3 is TGTGCCAGCAGCTTAGATGGGGGCTATGGCTACACCTTC. This chain connects TRBV13 to TRBJ1-2; a possible D gene is TRBD1 (5 bases). Germline V lookup: CDR1 PRHDT, CDR2 FYEKMQ (reference sequence). The CDR3 contains 13 residues. V was shortened by 1 base and J by 4 bases, with 7 bases between the two germline ends.

A note on this clonotype: A read error may produce the germline difference seen at one junction end. The chain has TRBV9 and TRBJ2-5; 14 positions match TRBD2. The CDR3 totals 17 residues. Per the germline V gene, CDR1 is SGDLS and CDR2 is YYNGEE. CDR3 in amino acids: CPSGPGTSGGLQETQYF. As DNA, the CDR3 is TGTCCCAGCGGCCCAGGGACTAGCGGGGGACTCCAAGAGACCCAGTACTTC.

V gene TRBV9 combines with J gene TRBJ1-6; 10 nucleotides match TRBD1. Germline loops: CDR1 SGDLS, CDR2 YYNGEE. CDR3 length: 15 amino acids. J was trimmed by 8 bases and V by 5 bases; bases with no gene match: 7. Here the CDR3 reads CASSPYGTGDSPLHF. In DNA, the CDR3 is TGTGCCAGCAGTCCTTATGGGACAGGGGATTCACCCCTCCACTTT.

The chain is built from TRBV6-4 and TRBJ2-6; 7 nucleotides match TRBD2. The CDR3 has 18 amino acids. After removal of 4 bases from V and 2 bases from J, the junction contained 11 bases not matched to a gene. Germline V gives CDR1 MRHNA, CDR2 SNTAGT. CDR3 bases: TGTGCCAGCAGTGCAAATTGGGAGGGATCGACTGGGGCCAACGTCCTGACTTTC. This gives the protein CASSANWEGSTGANVLTF.

The chain recombines TRBV28 with TRBJ2-7; TRBD1 agrees at 8 bases. In germline, CDR1 is MDHEN, CDR2 SYDVKM. The CDR3 sequence is 15 residues long. After removal of 8 bases from V and 0 bases from J, the junction contained 9 bases not matched to a gene. The CDR3 region is CASAKPTGGSYEQYF. The CDR3 DNA reads TGTGCCAGCGCCAAACCTACAGGGGGCTCCTACGAGCAGTACTTC.